Listed below are T cell receptor beta chains from one sample, sequenced in a study of PD-L1 blockade in urothelial cancer. Using immunoSEQ multiplex PCR, the repertoire was profiled, and TCRdb retains in-frame clones only, with some absent. Altogether approximately 48,000 clones are present, roughly nine tenths being singletons, with the ten largest covering roughly 14%. The sequencing here drew on PBMCs, taken around atezolizumab (anti-PD-L1) treatment. The receptor set was obtained from a woman aged 55 to 70 with urothelial cancer. Each CDR3 is given without its conserved first and last residue. The size of a clone is reported for some rows only, either as once, few or many, or as a class for expanded clones.

14,TRBJ1-2,TRBV10-3,.,AISEHSGFGAGGYT
10,TRBJ2-1,TRBV5-6,few,ASSPWSGEQF
12,TRBJ2-7,TRBV27,.,ASSLTSNNYEQY
14,TRBJ2-3,TRBV5-1,.,ASSLDAGLSTDTQY
13,TRBJ2-6,TRBV10-2,.,ASSDKEVLANVLT
13,TRBJ2-3,TRBV7-6,.,ASSPRQGRTDTQY
14,TRBJ1-2,TRBV7-2,few,ASSVGTVGPNYGYT
12,TRBJ1-1,TRBV6-5,.,ASSRRQGATEAF
13,TRBJ2-7,TRBV5-6,.,ASSFDGTEGSEQY
10,TRBJ2-7,TRBV5-1,.,ASSLNGGEQY
13,TRBJ2-7,TRBV5-1,.,ASSILAGEGYEQY
14,TRBJ1-6,TRBV27,.,ASSPPGVSYNSPLH
13,TRBJ2-4,TRBV5-6,few,ASSPTGVRKNIQY
16,TRBJ2-4,TRBV2,.,ASSSRDRGMGAKNIQY
13,TRBJ2-3,TRBV29-1,.,SGGPTNFGTDTQY
13,TRBJ1-6,TRBV6-5,.,ASSYSRSYNSPLH
13,TRBJ2-1,TRBV28,.,ASSIAGGKNNEQF
15,TRBJ2-3,TRBV4-3,.,ASSQDQGLAGTDTQY
15,TRBJ1-2,TRBV5-5,.,ASSLDSRQGGFYGYT
12,TRBJ2-7,TRBV21-1,.,ASGRGRLLYEQY
13,TRBJ2-7,TRBV5-5,.,ASSLAQGRTYEQY
15,TRBJ1-1,TRBV7-2,many,ASSSVGTGGLNTEAF
11,TRBJ2-7,TRBV7-2,.,ASRASGTDEQY
10,TRBJ1-1,TRBV2,.,ASSEVLAEAF
14,TRBJ2-7,TRBV25-1,.,ASSELSSGGTYEQY
10,TRBJ2-3,TRBV15,.,ATSRVGDSVY
11,TRBJ1-2,TRBV5-4,.,ASSLVGGYGYT
9,TRBJ1-1,TRBV29-1,.,SVYKTGSAF
14,TRBJ2-1,TRBV6-4,.,ASSVGRLAGGNEQF
14,TRBJ1-4,TRBV5-8,.,ASSFYGPGTNEKLF
14,TRBJ2-5,TRBV19,.,ASSSWDYGAGETQY
12,TRBJ2-3,TRBV5-6,.,ASTVAGATDTQY
13,TRBJ1-4,TRBV18,.,ASSPSGGANEKLF
12,TRBJ2-3,TRBV5-6,.,ASSLWGLRDTQY
14,TRBJ1-3,TRBV2,once,ASSGQTASSGNTIY
14,TRBJ1-3,TRBV11-2,.,ASSSPGQGRGNTIY
13,TRBJ2-3,TRBV18,.,ASSLWTGDADTQY
14,TRBJ1-5,TRBV21-1,few,ASSNYLGGTNQPQH
12,TRBJ1-6,TRBV7-9,.,ASSPDRGNSPLH
13,TRBJ1-2,TRBV6-5,once,ASSMTGIVLLGHT
13,TRBJ2-2,TRBV6-1,.,ASSTGHVNTGELF
13,TRBJ2-7,TRBV5-4,.,ASSTGTGGIGEQY
11,TRBJ2-7,TRBV6-5,.,ASRRTGGFEQY
13,TRBJ2-3,TRBV5-4,.,ASRPAGTTTDTQY
17,TRBJ2-1,TRBV4-1,.,ASSQEPGTSGRGVDEQF
11,TRBJ1-6,TRBV19,.,ASSIGYNSPLH
12,TRBJ2-7,TRBV6-5,.,ASSSISGLSEQY
13,TRBJ1-5,TRBV7-2,.,ASSSGTGLNQPQH
11,TRBJ2-7,TRBV6-5,once,ASSSSGPYEQY
13,TRBJ2-7,TRBV28,.,ASSLMGQGSYEQY